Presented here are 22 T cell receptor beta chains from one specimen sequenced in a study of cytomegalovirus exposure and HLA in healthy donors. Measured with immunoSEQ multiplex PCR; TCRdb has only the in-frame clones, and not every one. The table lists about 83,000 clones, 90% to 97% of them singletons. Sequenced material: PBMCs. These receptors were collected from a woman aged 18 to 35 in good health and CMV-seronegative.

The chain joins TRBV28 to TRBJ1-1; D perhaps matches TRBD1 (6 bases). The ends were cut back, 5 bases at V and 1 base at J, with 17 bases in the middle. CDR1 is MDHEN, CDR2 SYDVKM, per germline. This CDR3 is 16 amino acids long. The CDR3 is CASSLPLQGANTEAFF. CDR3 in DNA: TGTGCCAGCAGTCTACCGCTACAGGGCGCGAACACTGAAGCTTTCTTT.

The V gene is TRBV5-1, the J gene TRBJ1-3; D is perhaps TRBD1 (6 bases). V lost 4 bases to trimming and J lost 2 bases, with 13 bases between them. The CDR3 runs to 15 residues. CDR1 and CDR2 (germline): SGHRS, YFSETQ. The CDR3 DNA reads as TGCGCCAGCAGCCCGGGGGGGGCGACTGGAAACACCATATATTTT. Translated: CASSPGGATGNTIYF.

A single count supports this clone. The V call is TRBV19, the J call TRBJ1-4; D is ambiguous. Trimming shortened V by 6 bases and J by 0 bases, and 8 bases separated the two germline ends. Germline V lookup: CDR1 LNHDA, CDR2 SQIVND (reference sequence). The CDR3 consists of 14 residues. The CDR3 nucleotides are TGTGCCAGTAGACAGAGCTCAACTAATGAAAAACTGTTTTTT. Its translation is CASRQSSTNEKLFF.

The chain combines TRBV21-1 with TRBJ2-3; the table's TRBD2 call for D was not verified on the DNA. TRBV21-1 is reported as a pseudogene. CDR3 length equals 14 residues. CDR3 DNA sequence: TGTGCCAGCAGCAAAGGACGTGGAGCAGATACGCAGTATTTT. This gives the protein CASSKGRGADTQYF.

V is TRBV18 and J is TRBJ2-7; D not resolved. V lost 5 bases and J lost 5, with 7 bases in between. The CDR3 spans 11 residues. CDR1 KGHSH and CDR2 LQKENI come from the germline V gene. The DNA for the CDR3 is TGTGCCAGCTCAATCTACGACGAGCAGTACTTC. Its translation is CASSIYDEQYF.

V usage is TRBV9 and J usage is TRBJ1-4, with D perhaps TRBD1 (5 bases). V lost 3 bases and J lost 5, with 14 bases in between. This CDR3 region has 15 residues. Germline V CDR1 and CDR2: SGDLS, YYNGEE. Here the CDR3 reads CASSEGAMLNEKLFF. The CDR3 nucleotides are TGTGCCAGCAGCGAAGGGGCCATGCTAAATGAAAAACTGTTTTTT.

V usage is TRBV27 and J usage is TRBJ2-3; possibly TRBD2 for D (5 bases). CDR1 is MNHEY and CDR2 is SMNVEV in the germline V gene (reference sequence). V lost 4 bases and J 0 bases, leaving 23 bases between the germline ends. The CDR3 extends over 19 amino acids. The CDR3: CASSSAGVESHYSTDTQYF. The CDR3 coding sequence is TGTGCCAGCAGTTCCGCCGGGGTGGAGAGCCACTATAGCACAGATACGCAGTATTTT.

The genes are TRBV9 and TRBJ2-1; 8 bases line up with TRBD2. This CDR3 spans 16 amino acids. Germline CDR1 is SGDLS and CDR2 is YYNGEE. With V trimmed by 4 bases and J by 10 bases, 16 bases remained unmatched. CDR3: CASSSSGLASSGEQFF. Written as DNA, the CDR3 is TGTGCCAGCAGCTCATCAGGACTAGCTAGTAGTGGGGAGCAGTTCTTC.

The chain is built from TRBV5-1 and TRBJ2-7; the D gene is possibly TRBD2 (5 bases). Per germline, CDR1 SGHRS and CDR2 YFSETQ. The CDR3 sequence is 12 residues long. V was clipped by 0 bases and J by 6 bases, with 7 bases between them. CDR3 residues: CASSLGGREQYF. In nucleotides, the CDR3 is TGCGCCAGCAGCTTGGGCGGGCGCGAGCAGTACTTC.

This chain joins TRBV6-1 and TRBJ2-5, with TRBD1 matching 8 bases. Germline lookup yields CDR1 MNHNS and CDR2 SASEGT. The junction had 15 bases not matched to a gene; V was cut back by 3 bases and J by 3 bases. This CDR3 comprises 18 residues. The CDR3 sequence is CASSDHTLPMDREETQYF. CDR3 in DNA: TGTGCCAGCAGTGACCACACTCTTCCGATGGACAGGGAAGAGACCCAGTACTTC.

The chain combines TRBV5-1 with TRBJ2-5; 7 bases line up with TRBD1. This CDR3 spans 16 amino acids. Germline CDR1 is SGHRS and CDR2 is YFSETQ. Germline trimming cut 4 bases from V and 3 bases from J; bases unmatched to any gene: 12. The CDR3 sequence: CASSATGVGSEETQYF. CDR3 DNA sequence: TGCGCCAGCAGCGCAACAGGGGTTGGTAGTGAAGAGACCCAGTACTTC.

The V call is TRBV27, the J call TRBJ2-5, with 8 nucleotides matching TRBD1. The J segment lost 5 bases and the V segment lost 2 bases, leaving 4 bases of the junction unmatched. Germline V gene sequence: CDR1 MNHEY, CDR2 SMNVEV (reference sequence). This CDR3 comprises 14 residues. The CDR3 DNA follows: TGTGCCAGCAGTTTAACGCAGGGGGCGGAGACCCAGTACTTC. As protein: CASSLTQGAETQYF.

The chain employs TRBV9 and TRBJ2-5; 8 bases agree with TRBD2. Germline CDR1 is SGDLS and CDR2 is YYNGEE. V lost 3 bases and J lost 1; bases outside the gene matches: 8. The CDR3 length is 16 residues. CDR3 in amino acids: CASSEPPAGAQETQYF. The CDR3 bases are TGTGCCAGCAGCGAACCCCCAGCGGGAGCCCAAGAGACCCAGTACTTC.

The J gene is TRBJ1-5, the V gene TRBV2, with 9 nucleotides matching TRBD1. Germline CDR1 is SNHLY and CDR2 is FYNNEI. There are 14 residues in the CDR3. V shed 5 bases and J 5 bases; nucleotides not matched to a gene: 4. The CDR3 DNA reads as TGTGCCAGCAGTCCGGGGACAGGGTATCAGCCCCAGCATTTT. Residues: CASSPGTGYQPQHF.

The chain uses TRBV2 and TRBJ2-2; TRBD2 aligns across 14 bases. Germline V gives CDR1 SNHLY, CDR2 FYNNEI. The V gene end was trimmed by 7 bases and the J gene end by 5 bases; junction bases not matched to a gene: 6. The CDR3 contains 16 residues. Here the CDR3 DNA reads TGTGCCAGCACTGACGGGACTAGCGGGAGTACCGGGGAGCTGTTTTTT. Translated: CASTDGTSGSTGELFF.

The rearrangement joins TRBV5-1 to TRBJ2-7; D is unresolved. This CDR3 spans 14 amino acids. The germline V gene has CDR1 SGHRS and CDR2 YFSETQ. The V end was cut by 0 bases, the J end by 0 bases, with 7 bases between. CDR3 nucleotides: TGCGCCAGCAGCTTGGTTGGCAACTCCTACGAGCAGTACTTC. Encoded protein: CASSLVGNSYEQYF.

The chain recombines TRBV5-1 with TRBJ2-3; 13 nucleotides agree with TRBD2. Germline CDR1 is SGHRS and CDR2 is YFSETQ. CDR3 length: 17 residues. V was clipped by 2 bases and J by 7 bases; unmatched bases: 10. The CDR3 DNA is TGCGCCAGCAGCTTTAGTCGGACTAGCGGGAGAGGGAATACGCAGTATTTT. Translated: CASSFSRTSGRGNTQYF.

CDR3 region: CASSGVRGEAFF. The CDR3 nucleotides are TGTGCCAGCAGTGGGGTCAGGGGGGAGGCTTTCTTT. The rearrangement joins TRBV2 to TRBJ1-1; 7 bases map to TRBD1. Germline values: CDR1 SNHLY, CDR2 FYNNEI. The trim removed 4 bases at V and 11 bases at J, leaving 7 bases unmatched. CDR3 length: 12 residues.

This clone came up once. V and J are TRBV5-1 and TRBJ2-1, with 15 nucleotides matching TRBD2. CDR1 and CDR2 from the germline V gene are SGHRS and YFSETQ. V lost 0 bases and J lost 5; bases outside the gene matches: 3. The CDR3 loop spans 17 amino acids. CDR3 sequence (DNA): TGCGCCAGCAGCTTGGCGGGACTAGCGGGAGGTCACAATGAGCAGTTCTTC. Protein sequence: CASSLAGLAGGHNEQFF.

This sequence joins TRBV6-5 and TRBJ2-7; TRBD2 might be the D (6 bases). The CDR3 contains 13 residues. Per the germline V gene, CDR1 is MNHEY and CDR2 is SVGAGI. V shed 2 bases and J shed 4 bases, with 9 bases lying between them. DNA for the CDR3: TGTGCCAGCAGTTACGGGGAGGCGTACGAGCAGTACTTC. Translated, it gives CASSYGEAYEQYF.

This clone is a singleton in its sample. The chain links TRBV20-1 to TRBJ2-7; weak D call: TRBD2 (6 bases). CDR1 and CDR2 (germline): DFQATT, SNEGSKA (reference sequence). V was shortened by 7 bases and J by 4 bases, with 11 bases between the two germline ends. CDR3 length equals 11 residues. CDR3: CSVLAEYEQYF. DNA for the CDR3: TGCAGTGTACTAGCAGAATACGAGCAGTACTTC.

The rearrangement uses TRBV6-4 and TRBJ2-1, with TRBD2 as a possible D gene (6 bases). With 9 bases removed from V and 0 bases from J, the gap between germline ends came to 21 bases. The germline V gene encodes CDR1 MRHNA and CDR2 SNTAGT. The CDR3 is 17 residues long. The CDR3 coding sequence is TGTGCCAGTAGGAGGGTAGCCGGGACTGCCTCCTACAATGAGCAGTTCTTC. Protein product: CASRRVAGTASYNEQFF.